The T cell receptor beta chain under discussion was sequenced for a study of glioma-infiltrating T cells after dendritic cell vaccination. Study-level background: Monocyte-derived dendritic cells, cultured seven days with IL-4 and GM-CSF, were pulsed with autologous tumor lysate. Pretreatment tumor samples came from fresh-frozen leftovers of the lysate-source resection. Regarding the study as a whole: Survival was not directly related to TCR clonality in these patients.

A word on this clone: Its antigen remains unknown.

The primer mix had 60 V beta and 13 J beta primers. Sequencing was performed with immunoSEQ multiplex PCR; in TCRdb, only in-frame clones are kept and a portion is missing. The sample records about 3,100 clones, almost 80% being singletons. Germline assignment: CDR1 MNHEY and CDR2 SVGAGI. CDR3 length equals 12 residues. Trimming removed 8 bases from V and 8 bases from J, with 10 bases in between. The sequence was collected from a human donor with glioblastoma. This specimen was tumor tissue, taken before dendritic cell vaccination. The J gene is TRBJ1-6, the V gene TRBV6-5; D is perhaps TRBD1 (6 bases). CDR3 sequence reads: CASGQRDSPLHF. CDR3 sequence (DNA): TGTGCCAGCGGACAGAGAGATTCACCCCTCCACTTT.